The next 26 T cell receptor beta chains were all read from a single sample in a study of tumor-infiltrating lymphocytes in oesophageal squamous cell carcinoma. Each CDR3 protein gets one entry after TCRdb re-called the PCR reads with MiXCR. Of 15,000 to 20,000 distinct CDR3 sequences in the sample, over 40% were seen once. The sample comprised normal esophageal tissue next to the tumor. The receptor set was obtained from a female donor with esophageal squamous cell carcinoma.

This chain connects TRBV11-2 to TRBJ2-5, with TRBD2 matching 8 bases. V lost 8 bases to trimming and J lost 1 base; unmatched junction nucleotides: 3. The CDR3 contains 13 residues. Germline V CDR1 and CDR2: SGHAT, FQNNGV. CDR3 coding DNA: TGTGCCAGCGGTGCGGGAGGCCAAGAGACCCAGTACTTC. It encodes CASGAGGQETQYF.

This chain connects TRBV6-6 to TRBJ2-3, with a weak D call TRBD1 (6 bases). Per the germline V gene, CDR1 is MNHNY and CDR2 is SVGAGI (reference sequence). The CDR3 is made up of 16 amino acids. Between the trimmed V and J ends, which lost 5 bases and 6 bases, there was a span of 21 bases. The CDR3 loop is CASSGAPGWGRDTQYF. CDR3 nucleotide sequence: TGTGCCAGCAGTGGGGCCCCGGGATGGGGGCGGGATACGCAGTATTTT.

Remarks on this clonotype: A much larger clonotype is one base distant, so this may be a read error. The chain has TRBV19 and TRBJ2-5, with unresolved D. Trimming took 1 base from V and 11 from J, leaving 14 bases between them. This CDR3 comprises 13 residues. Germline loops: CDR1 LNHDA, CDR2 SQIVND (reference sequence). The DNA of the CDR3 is TGTGCCAGTAGTATAGCTAGAGACAATGAGCAGTACTTC. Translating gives CASSIARDNEQYF.

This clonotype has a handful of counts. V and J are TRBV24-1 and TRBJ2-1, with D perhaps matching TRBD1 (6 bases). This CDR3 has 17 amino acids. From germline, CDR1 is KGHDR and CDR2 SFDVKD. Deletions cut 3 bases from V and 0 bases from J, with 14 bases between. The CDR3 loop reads CATSDTTTGSSYNEQFF. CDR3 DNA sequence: TGTGCCACCAGTGATACCACTACAGGGAGCTCCTACAATGAGCAGTTCTTC.

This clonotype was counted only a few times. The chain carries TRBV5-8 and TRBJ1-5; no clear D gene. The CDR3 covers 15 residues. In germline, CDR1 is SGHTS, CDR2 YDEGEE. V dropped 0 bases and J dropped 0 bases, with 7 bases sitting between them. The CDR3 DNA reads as TGTGCCAGCAGCTTGGGTACGCATAGCAATCAGCCCCAGCATTTT. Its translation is CASSLGTHSNQPQHF.

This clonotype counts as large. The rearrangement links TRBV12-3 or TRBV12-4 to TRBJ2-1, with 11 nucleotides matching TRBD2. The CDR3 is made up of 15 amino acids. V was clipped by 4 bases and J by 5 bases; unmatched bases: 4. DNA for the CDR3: TGTGCCAGCAGTTCCGGGACTAGCGGAGACAATGAGCAGTTCTTC. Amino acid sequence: CASSSGTSGDNEQFF.

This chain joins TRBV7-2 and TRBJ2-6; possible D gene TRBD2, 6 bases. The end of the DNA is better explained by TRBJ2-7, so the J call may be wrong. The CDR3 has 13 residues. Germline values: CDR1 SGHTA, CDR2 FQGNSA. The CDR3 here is CASSLARDGEQYF. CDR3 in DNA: TGTGCCAGCAGCTTAGCGCGGGATGGCGAGCAGTACTTC.

This chain's CDR3 is CASSVSSGGPISYNEQFF. The CDR3 DNA follows: TGTGCCAGCAGCGTTTCGAGCGGGGGGCCTATCTCCTACAATGAGCAGTTCTTC. The chain carries TRBV11-2 and TRBJ2-3, with TRBD2 matching over 9 bases. The J call may be mistaken, given a closer DNA end match to TRBJ2-1. This CDR3 region has 18 residues. Looked up from germline, CDR1 is SGHAT and CDR2 is FQNNGV.

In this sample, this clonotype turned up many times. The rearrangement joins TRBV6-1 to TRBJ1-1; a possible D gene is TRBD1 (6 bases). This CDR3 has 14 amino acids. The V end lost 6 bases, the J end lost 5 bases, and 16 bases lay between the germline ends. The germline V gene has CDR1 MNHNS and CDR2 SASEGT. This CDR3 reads CASSRDTAGTEAFF. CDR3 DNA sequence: TGTGCCAGCAGCCGGGACACCGCGGGGACTGAAGCTTTCTTT.

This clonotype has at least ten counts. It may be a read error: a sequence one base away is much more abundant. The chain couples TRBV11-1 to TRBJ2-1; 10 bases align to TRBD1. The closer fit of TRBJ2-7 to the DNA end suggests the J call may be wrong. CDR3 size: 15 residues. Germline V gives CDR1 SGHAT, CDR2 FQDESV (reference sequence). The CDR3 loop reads CASSYDRGPYNEQYF. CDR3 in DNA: TGTGCCAGCAGCTACGACAGGGGGCCCTACAATGAGCAGTACTTC.

CDR3 region: CASSQNGRDPGELYF. The CDR3 nucleotides are TGTGCCAGTAGTCAAAACGGCCGGGATCCCGGGGAGCTGTATTTT. This rearrangement joins TRBV19 to TRBJ2-3; maybe TRBD2 (5 bases). CDR3 length equals 15 residues. The germline V gene has CDR1 LNHDA and CDR2 SQIVND (reference sequence). The V and J ends lost 5 bases and 14 bases respectively, with 26 bases between them.

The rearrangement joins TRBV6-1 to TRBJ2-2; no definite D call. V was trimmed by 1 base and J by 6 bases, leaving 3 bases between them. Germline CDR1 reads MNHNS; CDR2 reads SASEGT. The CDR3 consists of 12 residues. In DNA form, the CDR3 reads TGTGCCAGCAGTGAAGGGGCCGGGGAGCTGTTTTTT. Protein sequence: CASSEGAGELFF.

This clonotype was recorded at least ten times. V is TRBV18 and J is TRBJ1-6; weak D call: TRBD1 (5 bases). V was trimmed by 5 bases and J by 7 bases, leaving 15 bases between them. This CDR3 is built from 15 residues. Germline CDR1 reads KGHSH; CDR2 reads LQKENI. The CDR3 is CASSEAGTFNSPLHF. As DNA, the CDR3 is TGTGCCAGCTCAGAGGCCGGGACCTTCAATTCACCCCTCCACTTT. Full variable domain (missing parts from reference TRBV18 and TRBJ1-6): NAGVMQNPRHLVRRRGQEARLRCSPMKGHSHVYWYRQLPEEGLKFMVYLQKENIIDESGMPKERFSAEFPKEGPSILRIQQVVRGDSAAYFCASSEAGTFNSPLHFGNGTRLTVT.

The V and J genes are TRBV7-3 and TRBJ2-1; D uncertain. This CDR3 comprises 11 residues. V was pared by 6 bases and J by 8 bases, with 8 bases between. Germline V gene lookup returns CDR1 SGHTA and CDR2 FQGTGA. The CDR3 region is CASSRYHEQFF. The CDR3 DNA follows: TGTGCCAGCAGTCGGTACCATGAGCAGTTCTTC.

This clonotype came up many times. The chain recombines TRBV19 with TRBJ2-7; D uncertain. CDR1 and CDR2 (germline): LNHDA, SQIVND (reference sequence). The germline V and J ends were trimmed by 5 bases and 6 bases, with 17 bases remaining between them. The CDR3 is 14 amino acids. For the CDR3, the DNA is TGTGCCAGTAGTTTTAAGGCCCTGGGTGCCGAGCAGTACTTC. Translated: CASSFKALGAEQYF. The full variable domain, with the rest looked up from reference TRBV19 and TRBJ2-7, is DGGITQSPKYLFRKEGQNVTLSCEQNLNHDAMYWYRQDPGQGLRLIYYSQIVNDFQKGDIAEGYSVSREKKESFPLTVTSAQKNPTAFYLCASSFKALGAEQYFGPGTRLTVT.

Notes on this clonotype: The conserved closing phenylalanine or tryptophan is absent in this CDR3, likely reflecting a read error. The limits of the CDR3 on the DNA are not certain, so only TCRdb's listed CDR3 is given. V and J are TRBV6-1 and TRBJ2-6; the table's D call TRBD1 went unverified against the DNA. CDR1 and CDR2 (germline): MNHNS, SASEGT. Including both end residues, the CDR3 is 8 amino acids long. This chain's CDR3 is CASSKFRQ.

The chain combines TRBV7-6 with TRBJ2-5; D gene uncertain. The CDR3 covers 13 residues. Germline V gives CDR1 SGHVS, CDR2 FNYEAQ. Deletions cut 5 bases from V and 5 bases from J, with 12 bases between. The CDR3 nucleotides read TGTGCCAGCAGCCCTACCCCGCGGGAGACCCAGTACTTC. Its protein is CASSPTPRETQYF. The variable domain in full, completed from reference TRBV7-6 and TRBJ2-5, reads GAGVSQSPRYKVTKRGQDVALRCDPISGHVSLYWYRQALGQGPEFLTYFNYEAQQDKSGLPNDRFSAERPEGSISTLTIQRTEQRDSAMYRCASSPTPRETQYFGPGTRLLVL.

The CDR3 sequence: CAIEGRGETQYF. Written as DNA, the CDR3 is TGTGCCATAGAGGGTCGTGGAGAGACCCAGTACTTC. V gene TRBV7-1 combines with J gene TRBJ2-6; possibly TRBD2 for D (5 bases). The DNA end is more similar to TRBJ2-5, so the J call may be wrong. TRBV7-1 is known as an ORF, though its function is uncertain. There are 12 residues in the CDR3.

CDR3 protein: CASSSLVLRNTEAFF. In DNA, the CDR3 is TGTGCCAGCAGCTCACTGGTGTTAAGGAACACTGAAGCTTTCTTT. The chain carries TRBV5-6 and TRBJ1-1, with D hard to call. CDR1 and CDR2 (germline): SGHDT, YYEEEE. V lost 3 bases and J 1 base, leaving 13 bases between the germline ends. The CDR3 runs 15 residues.

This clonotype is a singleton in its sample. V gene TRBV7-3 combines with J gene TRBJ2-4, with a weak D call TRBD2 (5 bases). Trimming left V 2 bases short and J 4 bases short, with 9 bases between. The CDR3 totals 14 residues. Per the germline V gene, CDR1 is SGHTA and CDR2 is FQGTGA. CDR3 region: CASSLGGGKNIQYF. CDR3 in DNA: TGTGCCAGCAGCTTAGGAGGCGGTAAAAACATTCAGTACTTC.

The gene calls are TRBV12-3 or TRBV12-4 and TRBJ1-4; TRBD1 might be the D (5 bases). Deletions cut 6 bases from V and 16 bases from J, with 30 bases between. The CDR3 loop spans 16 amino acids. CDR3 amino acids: CASRRTLAGSTDTQFF. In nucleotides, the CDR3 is TGTGCCAGCAGACGGACACTTGCGGGAAGCACAGATACGCAGTTTTTT.

Written as DNA, the CDR3 is TGTGCCAGCAGCGGGTACAGGGAAGAGACCCAGTACTTC. The encoded protein is CASSGYREETQYF. This rearrangement joins TRBV7-2 to TRBJ2-5; weak D call: TRBD1 (6 bases). Trimming removed 5 bases at V and 3 bases at J, with 10 bases between. The germline gives CDR1 SGHTA, CDR2 FQGNSA. This CDR3 has 13 residues.

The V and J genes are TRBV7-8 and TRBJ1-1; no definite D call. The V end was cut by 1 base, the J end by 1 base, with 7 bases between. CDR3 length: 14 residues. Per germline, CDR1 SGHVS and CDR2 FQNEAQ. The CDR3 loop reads CASSLVRGNTEAFF. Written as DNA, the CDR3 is TGTGCCAGCAGCTTAGTCCGGGGGAACACTGAAGCTTTCTTT.

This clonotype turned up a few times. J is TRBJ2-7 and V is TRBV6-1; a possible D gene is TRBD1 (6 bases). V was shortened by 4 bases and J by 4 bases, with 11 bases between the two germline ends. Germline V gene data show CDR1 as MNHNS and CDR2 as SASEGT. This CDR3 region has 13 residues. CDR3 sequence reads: CASSVGARYEQYF. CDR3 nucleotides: TGTGCCAGCAGTGTGGGGGCGCGTTACGAGCAGTACTTC.

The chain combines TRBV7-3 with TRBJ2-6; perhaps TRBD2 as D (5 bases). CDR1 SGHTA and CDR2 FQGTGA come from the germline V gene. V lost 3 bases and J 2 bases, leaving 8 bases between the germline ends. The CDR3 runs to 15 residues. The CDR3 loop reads CASSLRETGANVLTF. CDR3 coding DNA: TGTGCCAGCAGCTTGAGGGAGACTGGGGCCAACGTCCTGACTTTC.

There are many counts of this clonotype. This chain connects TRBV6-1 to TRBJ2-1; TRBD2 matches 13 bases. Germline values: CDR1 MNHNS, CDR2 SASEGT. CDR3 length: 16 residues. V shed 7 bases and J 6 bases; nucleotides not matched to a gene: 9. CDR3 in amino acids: CASKGLAGASFNEQFF. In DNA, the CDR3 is TGTGCCAGCAAAGGACTAGCGGGAGCCTCGTTCAATGAGCAGTTCTTC.